Presented here are 9 T cell receptor beta chains from one specimen sequenced in a study of CXCR3-negative and CXCR3-positive naive CD8 T cells (dated by TCRdb to the late 2010s). Overall study results and their limits: Compared with CXCR3-negative naive cells, CXCR3-positive naive cells had TRB CDR3s with higher hydrophobicity (lower Kidera factor 4), lower energy, and higher strength and volume indices.

Their cognate antigens are unknown. TCRdb shows the sequencer as NextSeq 550. The Human TCR Profiling Kit (MiLaboratory) was used to make UMI-labeled 5' RACE TRB cDNA libraries. Following TCRdb reprocessing, every CDR3 protein sequence forms one entry, and DNA is not provided. The sample's table lists a count of about 94,000 distinct CDR3 sequences. In total, the top ten clones hold 0.5% to 0.55% of the sample. The sequenced sample was naive CXCR3+ CD8+ T cells from blood. Reading the label with the study, this specimen's cell subset or site is: CD45RO-CCR7+CD27+CD95- naive CD8+ T cells expressing CXCR3 (TNR3+). These receptors all come from a human donor in good health. Some clones in this sample may be carry-over from other donors' samples.

The V gene is TRBV4-1, the J gene TRBJ2-3; TCRdb's D call of TRBD2 is untestable without DNA. Germline-derived CDR1 and CDR2 are MGHRA and YSYEKL. The CDR3 has 13 amino acids. The CDR3 loop is CASSQSLADTQYF.

This chain uses TRBV5-1 with TRBJ2-1. This CDR3 spans 17 amino acids. The V gene's germline CDR1 is SGHRS and CDR2 YFSETQ. The CDR3 sequence: CASSLAVLGTRTNEQFF.

The chain is built from TRBV5-1 and TRBJ2-7; the TCRdb D gene call, TRBD1, has no DNA to confirm it. There are 17 residues in the CDR3. The germline V gene encodes CDR1 SGHRS and CDR2 YFSETQ. CDR3 sequence reads: CASSSPETGKNWYEQYF. Combining the CDR3 with reference TRBV5-1 and TRBJ2-7 gives the whole variable domain KAGVTQTPRYLIKTRGQQVTLSCSPISGHRSVSWYQQTPGQGLQFLFEYFSETQRNKGNFPGRFSGRQFSNSRSEMNVSTLELGDSALYLCASSSPETGKNWYEQYFGPGTRLTVT.

The chain couples TRBV20-1 to TRBJ1-1. Germline-derived CDR1 and CDR2 are DFQATT and SNEGSKA (reference sequence). This CDR3 is 12 amino acids long. Here the CDR3 reads CSVREGDTEAFF.

This chain links TRBV5-1 with TRBJ2-1; absent DNA, TCRdb's TRBD1 call cannot be checked. Germline CDR1 SGHRS, CDR2 YFSETQ. This CDR3 has 15 residues. The CDR3 sequence: CASSLEAGFWGEQFF. Variable domain in full (rest from reference TRBV5-1 and TRBJ2-1): KAGVTQTPRYLIKTRGQQVTLSCSPISGHRSVSWYQQTPGQGLQFLFEYFSETQRNKGNFPGRFSGRQFSNSRSEMNVSTLELGDSALYLCASSLEAGFWGEQFFGPGTRLTVL.

CDR3 region: CATTESYEQYF. The chain employs TRBV7-9 and TRBJ2-7. Looked up from germline, CDR1 is SEHNR and CDR2 is FQNEAQ (reference sequence). CDR3 size: 11 residues.

The CDR3 loop reads CASSYSKASGENEQFF. The chain links TRBV6-2 or TRBV6-3 to TRBJ2-1; with no DNA, the TCRdb D assignment of TRBD2 cannot be verified. CDR1 and CDR2 (germline): MNHEY, SVGEGT. This CDR3 contains 16 residues.

The rearrangement uses TRBV27 and TRBJ1-5; lacking DNA, the TRBD1 call made by TCRdb goes unchecked. Germline CDR1 and CDR2: MNHEY and SMNVEV (reference sequence). The length of the CDR3 is 15 residues. CDR3: CASSPTQGNFQPQHF.

The chain joins TRBV24-1 to TRBJ2-5; there is no DNA to check the TCRdb D call of TRBD1. This CDR3 spans 14 amino acids. Germline CDR1 reads KGHDR; CDR2 reads SFDVKD. CDR3 sequence reads: CATSPTGRRETQYF.